What follows is one T cell receptor (beta chain) and its context. V lost 1 base to trimming and J lost 1 base, with 4 bases between them. In germline, CDR1 is SGHVS, CDR2 FNYEAQ. This CDR3 is built from 13 residues. This entry comes from a study of T cell changes during pregnancy in multiple sclerosis. Method: immunoSEQ multiplex PCR; TCRdb's copy keeps in-frame clones and lacks some. The data show about 40,000 clones, 75% to 95% seen once. The chain links TRBV7-6 to TRBJ1-2; D is undetermined. The source material was CD4+ T cells from peripheral blood mononuclear cells, sampled in the third trimester of pregnancy. This TCR derives from a female donor with multiple sclerosis, enrolled in a pregnancy study. The CDR3 here is CASSLGVNYGYTF. In DNA form, the CDR3 reads TGTGCCAGCAGCTTAGGAGTTAACTATGGCTACACCTTC.